Described below is a single T cell receptor (beta chain) sequence and its context. Antigen unknown. The CDR3 covers 16 residues. Between the trimmed V and J ends, which lost 1 base and 0 bases, there was a span of 8 bases. Germline V gives CDR1 SGHRS, CDR2 YFSETQ. Sequencing used immunoSEQ multiplex PCR; TCRdb keeps in-frame clones, though not all of them. Altogether 80,000 to 95,000 clones are present, more than 80% being singletons, with the ten largest covering over 15%. The time point: cycle 4 day 1 (C4D1), after more than five weeks of nivolumab. All the patients suffered relapse after autologous stem cell transplantation, and brentuximab vedotin exposure differed. The sample is drawn from a study of PD-1 blockade in classical Hodgkin lymphoma. Study as a whole: Patients had nivolumab dosed at 3 mg/kg, delivered intravenously every 2 weeks.

Study-wide findings and caveats: CD4+ TCR diversity, unlike CD8+, climbed significantly by C4D1. Patients with a complete response exhibited baseline diversity comparable to newly diagnosed patients.

J is TRBJ2-6 and V is TRBV5-1; no definite D call. This receptor was obtained from a human donor with classical Hodgkin lymphoma. Sequences were derived from peripheral blood mononuclear cells (PBMCs), sampled before the fourth cycle of nivolumab. CDR3 DNA sequence: TGCGCCAGCAGCTTGATAGGAGACTCTGGGGCCAACGTCCTGACTTTC. This translates into CASSLIGDSGANVLTF.